The following is a T cell receptor (beta chain) sequence with its context. Antigen unknown. The sample comes from a study of OX40 agonist ivuxolimab in advanced cancers. At the level of the study: Averaging approximately 60 years in age, with a range of about 23 to 90, the cohort was around 87% male.

Overall study results and limits: Antigen targets of the expanded peripheral T cells went undetermined.

Looked up from germline, CDR1 is MNHNS and CDR2 is SASEGT. Trimming took 1 base from V and 5 from J; bases not matched to a gene: 3. The CDR3 covers 15 residues. Some clones are missing from TCRdb's copy, which holds only in-frame ones; the method was immunoSEQ multiplex PCR. The repertoire holds 70,000 to 95,000 clones, with roughly 82% as singletons. The cohort excluded patients with autoimmune disease history or systemic immunosuppression. This specimen consisted of CD4+ or CD8+ T cells sorted from blood, obtained in a trial of the OX40 agonist ivuxolimab. This TCR derives from an adult with an advanced solid tumor such as melanoma, head and neck, liver or kidney cancer. This chain joins TRBV6-1 and TRBJ1-4; TRBD1 matches at 8 bases. CDR3 nucleotide sequence: TGTGCCAGCAGTGAAGATAGGACAGGGAATGAAAAACTGTTTTTT. Amino acids: CASSEDRTGNEKLFF.